A selection of T cell receptor beta chains follows, all from one sample in a study of T cells in Graves' hyperthyroidism and ophthalmopathy. TCRdb processed the multiplex PCR reads anew with MiXCR; each CDR3 protein has one entry. The data contain hundreds of thousands of distinct CDR3 sequences, about 45% of them singletons. The sequenced material came from peripheral blood or thyroid tissue (not recorded which). These receptors all come from a woman younger than 30 with Graves' hyperthyroidism. Each CDR3 is given with its conserved first and last residue. A D gene is named only where the DNA matches it firmly. The listing skips clone size in some rows; elsewhere it reads once, few, many or a size class.

clone_size d_call cdr3_length j_call v_call cdr3_nt cdr3_aa
NA NA 17 TRBJ1-5 TRBV4-1 TGCGCCAGCAGCCAAGATTCAGGGAGCACGGAGTATCAGCCCCAGCATTTT CASSQDSGSTEYQPQHF
NA TRBD1 17 TRBJ1-5 TRBV11-1 TGTGCCAGCAGTCCTGGACAGGGGGCGCCTAGCAATCAGCCCCAGCATTTT CASSPGQGAPSNQPQHF
many TRBD1 14 TRBJ2-7 TRBV7-7 TGTGCCAGCAGCGAAGGACAGGGGACCTACGAGCAGTACTTC CASSEGQGTYEQYF
once NA 15 TRBJ2-5 TRBV7-1 TGTGCCAGCAGCTCCCCACCGCAGGGCCCGGAGACCCAGTACTTC CASSSPPQGPETQYF
NA TRBD1 13 TRBJ1-5 TRBV25-1 TGTGCCAGCTGGACAGGGCTGGGTCAGCCCCAGCATTTT CASWTGLGQPQHF
NA NA 15 TRBJ1-1 TRBV14 TGTGCCAGCAGCCAAGACAGGGGACGGAACACTGAAGCTTTCTTT CASSQDRGRNTEAFF
NA NA 14 TRBJ1-3 TRBV4-1 TGCGCCAGCAGCCAAGACAGTGCTGGAAACACCATATATTTT CASSQDSAGNTIYF
NA NA 12 TRBJ2-2 TRBV7-9 TGTGCCAGCAGCATCGGACACGGGGAGCTGTTTTTT CASSIGHGELFF
few NA 14 TRBJ1-4 TRBV20-1 TGCAGTGCTCAACTTGGATCGGCTAATGAAAAACTGTTTTTT CSAQLGSANEKLFF
NA NA 14 TRBJ1-2 TRBV7-8 TGTGCCAGCAGCTTACCCGCGGGGGCCGGTGGCTACACCTTC CASSLPAGAGGYTF
many NA 14 TRBJ2-6 TRBV15 TGTGCCACCAGCAGAGGGACGGTCTCCTACGTCCTGACTTTC CATSRGTVSYVLTF
many NA 13 TRBJ1-4 TRBV29-1 TGCAGCGGGTCACAGGGATTGAGTGAAAAACTGTTTTTT CSGSQGLSEKLFF
NA NA 13 TRBJ2-2 TRBV7-2 TGTGCCAGCAGCTTCCCCGGCAACGGGGAGCTGTTTTTT CASSFPGNGELFF
many NA 10 TRBJ2-5 TRBV2 TGTGCCAGCAGTAGGGAGACCCAGTACTTC CASSRETQYF
NA NA 14 TRBJ1-2 TRBV5-1 TGCACCAGCAGCCCGGACCACACAATGTATGGCTACACCTTC CTSSPDHTMYGYTF
many NA 12 TRBJ2-7 TRBV5-1 TGCGCCAGCAGTCAGACGGCCTACGAGCAGTACTTC CASSQTAYEQYF
NA NA 15 TRBJ1-5 TRBV7-9 TGTGCCAGCAGCTTGAGGGGGGACGGCAATCAGCCCCAGCATTTT CASSLRGDGNQPQHF
NA NA 17 TRBJ1-2 TRBV10-3 TGTGCCATCAGGGGTGAGGGGGGAGGACCTGCTAACTATGGCTACACCTTC CAIRGEGGGPANYGYTF
few NA 14 TRBJ1-2 TRBV19 TGTGCCAGTAGTATAGGGACAGCGATAGATGGCTACACCTTC CASSIGTAIDGYTF
NA NA 13 TRBJ1-4 TRBV24-1 TGTGCCACCAGGTCCCGGCTGGACGAAAAACTGTTTTTT CATRSRLDEKLFF
NA NA 13 TRBJ2-7 TRBV20-1 TGCAGTGCCAAGGTAGTGGGGTCCTACGAGCAGTACTTC CSAKVVGSYEQYF
NA TRBD1 15 TRBJ1-6 TRBV3-1 TGTGCCAGCAGCCCCGGGACAGGGGGCCATTCACCCCTCCACTTT CASSPGTGGHSPLHF
NA TRBD1 14 TRBJ1-1 TRBV7-4 TGTGCCAGCAGCTTTGGTGGGGACAGCACTGAAGCTTTCTTT CASSFGGDSTEAFF
few NA 12 TRBJ2-7 TRBV2 TGTGCCAGCAGTGGGGTAGGGTTCGAGCAGTACTTC CASSGVGFEQYF
NA TRBD1 15 TRBJ1-5 TRBV25-1 TGTGCCAGCACTAAACAGGGGGCGAGGGATCAGCCCCAGCATTTT CASTKQGARDQPQHF
once NA 15 TRBJ1-6 TRBV24-1 TGTGCCACCAGTGATATCTGGACAGATAACTCACCCCTCCACTTT CATSDIWTDNSPLHF
NA NA 14 TRBJ2-5 TRBV29-1 TGCAGCGTTCTCCCGGGACTGCGACAAGAGACCCAGTACTTC CSVLPGLRQETQYF
few NA 13 TRBJ2-7 TRBV12-3/TRBV12-4 TGTGCCAGCAGTTCGGCCCGTGGTTACGAGCAGTACTTC CASSSARGYEQYF
NA NA 15 TRBJ2-6 TRBV7-2 TGTGCCAGCAGTTTTATTTCCTCTGGGGCCAACGTCCTGACTTTC CASSFISSGANVLTF
many NA 13 TRBJ2-5 TRBV29-1 TGCAGCGTTGAGTTGACAGTTAAAGTGACCCAGTACTTC CSVELTVKVTQYF
NA NA 14 TRBJ1-5 TRBV19 TGTGCCAGAAGTGGGGGAAGCTACAATCAGCCCCAGCATTTT CARSGGSYNQPQHF
NA NA 16 TRBJ2-5 TRBV19 TGTGCCAGTAGTCGACCGGGACGCAAGTACCAAGAGACCCAGTACTTC CASSRPGRKYQETQYF